These T cell receptor beta chains were read from a single sample in a study of Ad26.COV2.S vaccination and SARS-CoV-2 variants. Data came from immunoSEQ multiplex PCR; TCRdb stores just in-frame clones and leaves some out. This sample has hundreds of thousands of clones, with 88% found just once. This material consisted of peripheral blood, taken in a trial of Ad26.COV2.S vaccine versus placebo. The receptors were sampled from a person between 18 and 65 years old who received the Ad26.COV2.S COVID-19 vaccine or a placebo. Each CDR3 is given with its conserved first and last residue. Fields, in order: J gene, V gene, D gene, clone size, CDR3 protein, CDR3 DNA. D genes are given only for firm matches. Not every row has a clone size; where given, it reads once, few, many or a size class.

TRBJ2-7 TRBV12-3/TRBV12-4 NA NA CASSTNYEQYF TGTGCCAGCAGCACGAACTACGAGCAGTACTTC
TRBJ2-3 TRBV7-3 TRBD1 NA CASSLTGQGTDTQYF TGTGCCAGCAGCTTAACTGGACAGGGAACAGATACGCAGTATTTT
TRBJ1-2 TRBV2 TRBD1 few CASSTRDRGSANYGYTF TGTGCCAGCAGTACCCGGGACAGGGGTTCTGCTAACTATGGCTACACCTTC
TRBJ2-7 TRBV19 NA once CASSRGSVQTSYEQYF TGTGCCAGTAGTAGGGGTTCAGTCCAGACCTCCTACGAGCAGTACTTC
TRBJ1-4 TRBV4-3 NA once CASSQDWGSGEKLFF TGCGCCAGCAGCCAAGATTGGGGGTCCGGGGAAAAACTGTTTTTT
TRBJ1-4 TRBV10-3 TRBD1 NA CAISANLGQGANEKLFF TGTGCCATCAGCGCCAACCTAGGACAGGGCGCTAATGAAAAACTGTTTTTT
TRBJ2-5 TRBV14 TRBD1 NA CASSQGGGLFETQYF TGTGCCAGCAGCCAAGGAGGGGGCCTTTTTGAGACCCAGTACTTC
TRBJ2-7 TRBV7-2 TRBD1 NA CASSSTGVEQYF TGTGCCAGCAGCTCGACAGGGGTCGAGCAGTACTTC
TRBJ1-5 TRBV7-9 NA NA CASSLVRGQPQHF TGTGCCAGCAGCTTAGTGAGGGGTCAGCCCCAGCATTTT
TRBJ2-1 TRBV25-1 NA NA CASSRNGVYNEQFF TGTGCCAGCAGCCGAAATGGAGTCTACAATGAGCAGTTCTTC
TRBJ2-7 TRBV7-3 TRBD1 NA CASSLGTGGSSSYEQYF TGTGCCAGCAGCTTAGGGACAGGGGGCTCTAGCTCCTACGAGCAGTACTTC
TRBJ2-5 TRBV7-6 TRBD2 NA CASSFRTSGGASETQYF TGTGCCAGCAGCTTTCGGACTAGCGGGGGGGCCTCGGAGACCCAGTACTTC
TRBJ1-1 TRBV5-5 TRBD1 NA CASSRTGEWTEAFF TGTGCCAGCAGCCGCACAGGGGAGTGGACTGAAGCTTTCTTT
TRBJ2-2 TRBV24-1 TRBD2 NA CATSGAAGVSNTGELFF TGTGCCACCAGTGGTGCAGCGGGGGTCTCGAACACCGGGGAGCTGTTTTTT
TRBJ1-1 TRBV7-6 TRBD1 NA CASGMGQGLTEAFF TGTGCCAGCGGCATGGGACAGGGCCTTACTGAAGCTTTCTTT
TRBJ2-7 TRBV3-1/TRBV3-2 NA NA CASSQATYYEQYF TGTGCCAGCAGCCAAGCTACGTACTACGAGCAGTACTTC
TRBJ2-1 TRBV7-3 NA NA CASSLYADNEQFF TGTGCCAGCAGCTTATATGCTGACAATGAGCAGTTCTTC
TRBJ1-4 TRBV7-9 TRBD1 once CASSTRTGGEKLFF TGTGCCAGCAGCACACGGACAGGTGGAGAAAAACTGTTTTTT
TRBJ2-7 TRBV4-1 TRBD2 once CASSQGPGLADLNF TGCGCCAGCAGCCAAGGACCGGGACTAGCGGACCTTAACTTC
TRBJ2-7 TRBV27 TRBD1 NA CASGQGLGYEQYF TGTGCCAGCGGACAGGGATTGGGATACGAGCAGTACTTC
TRBJ2-2 TRBV6-4 NA NA CASSEQWMANTGELFF TGTGCCAGCAGTGAGCAGTGGATGGCGAACACCGGGGAGCTGTTTTTT
TRBJ2-7 TRBV7-8 NA NA CASSHSLGALVEQYF TGTGCCAGCAGCCATAGCCTAGGGGCGCTGGTCGAGCAGTACTTC
TRBJ1-5 TRBV6-5 TRBD1 NA CASSLNQGARQPQHF TGTGCCAGCAGTCTGAACCAGGGGGCGAGGCAGCCCCAGCATTTT
TRBJ1-5 TRBV19 TRBD1 NA CASSIGQGGNQPQHF TGTGCCAGTAGTATCGGACAGGGTGGCAATCAGCCCCAGCATTTT
TRBJ1-1 TRBV3-1/TRBV3-2 TRBD1 NA CASSQTANGQGIVATEAFF TGTGCCAGCAGCCAAACCGCTAACGGACAGGGAATCGTAGCTACTGAAGCTTTCTTT
TRBJ1-1 TRBV11-2 NA NA CASSLNLGPLGAFF TGTGCCAGCAGCTTGAATCTGGGTCCCCTGGGAGCTTTCTTT
TRBJ2-7 TRBV6-5 NA NA CASTTNIQGEQYF TGTGCCAGCACTACTAATATACAGGGTGAGCAGTACTTC
TRBJ2-5 TRBV3-1/TRBV3-2 NA NA CASSQDGGGLETQYF TGTGCCAGCAGCCAAGATGGTGGTGGCTTAGAGACCCAGTACTTC
TRBJ1-3 TRBV6-6 NA NA CASSRLTGTSGNTIYF TGTGCCAGCAGTCGCCTGACAGGCACCTCTGGAAACACCATATATTTT
TRBJ2-3 TRBV23-1 NA NA CASSRSCRDTQYF TGCGCCAGCAGTCGGTCTTGTAGAGATACGCAGTATTTT
TRBJ2-7 TRBV6-1 NA once CASSEAYEQYF TGTGCCAGCAGTGAAGCTTACGAGCAGTACTTC
TRBJ1-2 TRBV21-1 NA NA CASSKARTGANYGYTF TGTGCCAGCAGCAAAGCAAGGACAGGGGCTAACTATGGCTACACCTTC
TRBJ2-3 TRBV6-5 TRBD2 NA CASSYSSPGGADTQYF TGTGCCAGCAGTTACTCGTCCCCGGGGGGGGCGGATACGCAGTATTTT
TRBJ2-3 TRBV7-2 NA few CASSFARGRDTQYF TGTGCCAGCAGCTTTGCCCGGGGACGAGATACGCAGTATTTT